One sample yielded the 18 T cell receptor beta chains listed below, sequenced in a study of cytomegalovirus exposure and HLA in healthy donors. It was with 60 Vbeta and 13 Jbeta primers that the PCR ran. Assay: immunoSEQ multiplex PCR; the TCRdb copy retains only in-frame clones and omits some. The sample lists approximately 79,000 clones, roughly three quarters occurring once. Sequencing used PBMCs. These receptors were taken from a woman aged 40 to 50 in good health and CMV-seropositive.

The V call is TRBV19, the J call TRBJ1-6; 10 bases map to TRBD1. Germline V gives CDR1 LNHDA, CDR2 SQIVND (reference sequence). This CDR3 region has 16 residues. V lost 4 bases to trimming and J lost 10 bases; unmatched junction nucleotides: 10. The CDR3 region is CASSTLGQGLRSPLHF. CDR3 in DNA: TGTGCCAGTAGTACCCTGGGACAGGGGTTACGGTCACCCCTCCACTTT.

The chain combines TRBV5-1 with TRBJ2-5; D call uncertain. The CDR3 sequence is 14 residues long. V lost 2 bases to trimming and J lost 0 bases, with 8 bases between them. From germline, CDR1 is SGHRS and CDR2 YFSETQ. In DNA form, the CDR3 reads TGCGCCAGCAGCTTATCAGGTTACCAAGAGACCCAGTACTTC. Translating gives CASSLSGYQETQYF.

The chain has TRBV5-1 and TRBJ1-2, with D possibly TRBD1 on 5 matching bases. From germline, CDR1 is SGHRS and CDR2 YFSETQ. The CDR3 totals 14 residues. V lost 4 bases and J 8 bases, leaving 18 bases between the germline ends. The CDR3 is CASSPWEGHGGYTF. The CDR3, as DNA: TGCGCCAGCAGCCCCTGGGAGGGGCACGGAGGCTACACCTTC.

The count of this clone is one. The chain is built from TRBV25-1 and TRBJ2-7, with D possibly matching TRBD1 (5 bases). V was pared by 2 bases and J by 3 bases, with 5 bases between. Per the germline V gene, CDR1 is MGHDK and CDR2 is SYGVNS. This CDR3 is 12 amino acids long. In DNA form, the CDR3 reads TGTGCCAGCAGTGAACAGGGCTACGAGCAGTACTTC. Translating gives CASSEQGYEQYF.

This clone appeared a single time. V gene TRBV5-4 combines with J gene TRBJ2-3; TRBD1 aligns across 8 bases. V dropped 4 bases and J dropped 1; count of bases not matched to a gene: 8. The CDR3 extends over 16 amino acids. From germline, CDR1 is SGHNT and CDR2 YYREEE (reference sequence). CDR3 residues: CASSPTGGVGTDTQYF. The CDR3 DNA is TGTGCCAGCAGCCCAACAGGGGGTGTTGGCACAGATACGCAGTATTTT.

V and J are TRBV5-1 and TRBJ2-1, with 10 bases fitting TRBD1. Germline values: CDR1 SGHRS, CDR2 YFSETQ. CDR3 length: 15 amino acids. After removal of 3 bases from V and 4 bases from J, the junction contained 4 bases not matched to a gene. The CDR3 loop is CASSSGQGFYNEQFF. The CDR3 DNA reads as TGCGCCAGCAGCTCGGGACAGGGGTTTTACAATGAGCAGTTCTTC.

This chain links TRBV14 with TRBJ1-2, with TRBD1 as a possible D gene (5 bases). Germline CDR1 is SGHDN and CDR2 is FVKESK. The CDR3 consists of 14 residues. V dropped 0 bases and J dropped 4 bases, with 9 bases sitting between them. In nucleotides, the CDR3 is TGTGCCAGCAGCCAAGATTGGGGCGGCTATGGCTACACCTTC. This gives the protein CASSQDWGGYGYTF.

The DNA for the CDR3 is TGTGCCAGCAGCTTAAGAATAGCGGGAGTGGGCGAGCAGTACTTC. Encoded protein: CASSLRIAGVGEQYF. The chain recombines TRBV7-7 with TRBJ2-7, with TRBD2 matching over 9 bases. Germline V lookup: CDR1 SSHAT, CDR2 FNYEAQ (reference sequence). V was clipped by 2 bases and J by 6 bases; unmatched bases: 8. The CDR3 has 15 residues. The full variable domain, in which reference TRBV7-7 and TRBJ2-7 provide the parts outside the CDR3, is GAGVSQSPRYKVTKRGQDVTLRCDPISSHATLYWYQQALGQGPEFLTYFNYEAQPDKSGLPSDRFSAERPEGSISTLTIQRTEQRDSAMYRCASSLRIAGVGEQYFGPGTRLTVT.

The gene calls are TRBV5-6 and TRBJ1-1; TRBD1 might be the D (5 bases). Trimming cost V 4 bases and J 5 bases, with 21 bases left between them. Germline CDR1 reads SGHDT; CDR2 reads YYEEEE. This CDR3 region has 16 residues. The CDR3 loop is CASSPDIGSRGTEAFF. In DNA form, the CDR3 reads TGTGCCAGCAGCCCGGATATCGGCAGCCGGGGGACTGAAGCTTTCTTT. The full variable domain, completed using reference TRBV5-6 and TRBJ1-1, is DAGVTQSPTHLIKTRGQQVTLRCSPKSGHDTVSWYQQALGQGPQFIFQYYEEEERQRGNFPDRFSGHQFPNYSSELNVNALLLGDSALYLCASSPDIGSRGTEAFFGQGTRLTVV.

The V gene is TRBV20-1, the J gene TRBJ1-4, with 7 bases aligning to TRBD1. Trimming at V came to 6 bases and at J to 11 bases, leaving 6 bases not matched to a gene. The CDR3 has 11 residues. Germline-derived CDR1 and CDR2 are DFQATT and SNEGSKA (reference sequence). The CDR3 coding sequence is TGCAGTGCGACGGGGACAGATAAACTGTTTTTT. Protein sequence: CSATGTDKLFF.

The V gene is TRBV6-1, the J gene TRBJ2-3; no clear D gene. Deletions cut 2 bases from V and 1 base from J, with 4 bases between. There are 13 residues in the CDR3. Looked up from germline, CDR1 is MNHNS and CDR2 is SASEGT. The CDR3 nucleotides read TGTGCCAGCAGTGAACATGGCACAGATACGCAGTATTTT. Residues: CASSEHGTDTQYF.

The J gene is TRBJ1-6, the V gene TRBV4-2, with 8 bases fitting TRBD1. Germline CDR1 reads LGHNA; CDR2 reads YNFKEQ. The length of the CDR3 is 14 residues. Trimming at V came to 4 bases and at J to 10 bases, leaving 6 bases not matched to a gene. The CDR3 sequence is CASSPDRGKSPLHF. The CDR3, as DNA: TGTGCCAGCAGCCCTGACAGGGGTAAGTCACCCCTCCACTTT.

The V and J genes are TRBV7-9 and TRBJ1-6, with D uncertain. The V and J ends lost 3 bases and 4 bases respectively, with 16 bases between them. Per the germline V gene, CDR1 is SEHNR and CDR2 is FQNEAQ (reference sequence). The CDR3 consists of 17 residues. The CDR3 is CASSLGRTLRYNSPLHF. The CDR3 nucleotides are TGTGCCAGCAGCTTGGGGAGAACTCTGAGGTATAATTCACCCCTCCACTTT.

This chain joins TRBV6-5 and TRBJ2-7, with 11 bases matching TRBD1. Looked up from germline, CDR1 is MNHEY and CDR2 is SVGAGI. The CDR3 covers 15 residues. Losses at the gene ends were 5 bases for V and 4 bases for J; bases not matched to a gene: 7. The CDR3 DNA sequence: TGTGCCAGCAGTCGAACGGGACAGGGGGTTTACGAGCAGTACTTC. Amino acid sequence: CASSRTGQGVYEQYF.

This clone was seen only a few times. V and J are TRBV2 and TRBJ2-7, with D possibly TRBD2 on 6 matching bases. Trimming took 2 bases from V and 0 from J, leaving 8 bases between them. In germline, CDR1 is SNHLY, CDR2 FYNNEI. The CDR3 length is 14 residues. CDR3 in amino acids: CASSELASSYEQYF. The CDR3 DNA reads TGTGCCAGCAGTGAACTAGCGAGCTCCTACGAGCAGTACTTC.

The rearrangement joins TRBV7-8 to TRBJ2-5, with 7 positions matching TRBD1. This CDR3 is 16 amino acids long. V shed 4 bases, J shed 5 bases, and the junction held 13 bases outside the gene matches. Looked up from germline, CDR1 is SGHVS and CDR2 is FQNEAQ. In DNA form, the CDR3 reads TGTGCCAGCAGCTCCCTTAGGGACAGAGGCGGGGAGACCCAGTACTTC. Protein: CASSSLRDRGGETQYF.

The chain has TRBV11-2 and TRBJ2-7; 8 bases map to TRBD1. J was trimmed by 4 bases and V by 5 bases; bases with no gene match: 7. Germline V lookup: CDR1 SGHAT, CDR2 FQNNGV. This CDR3 has 14 residues. CDR3 sequence (DNA): TGTGCCAGCAGCACCAACAGGGGGTTTTACGAGCAGTACTTC. Translating gives CASSTNRGFYEQYF.

This chain connects TRBV5-1 to TRBJ2-7; 10 bases are shared with TRBD2. The CDR3 has 14 amino acids. Trimming at V came to 0 bases and at J to 3 bases, leaving 0 bases not matched to a gene. The V gene's germline CDR1 is SGHRS and CDR2 YFSETQ. This CDR3 reads CASSLASGSYEQYF. CDR3 nucleotides: TGCGCCAGCAGCTTGGCTAGCGGGAGCTACGAGCAGTACTTC. Together with reference TRBV5-1 and TRBJ2-7, the CDR3 gives the full variable domain: KAGVTQTPRYLIKTRGQQVTLSCSPISGHRSVSWYQQTPGQGLQFLFEYFSETQRNKGNFPGRFSGRQFSNSRSEMNVSTLELGDSALYLCASSLASGSYEQYFGPGTRLTVT.